The source of this T cell receptor beta chain is a study of cytomegalovirus exposure and HLA in healthy donors. V was clipped by 3 bases and J by 2 bases; unmatched bases: 3. CDR1 and CDR2 from the germline V gene are LGHNA and YNFKEQ. The CDR3 sequence is 15 residues long. Primers: 60 Vbeta forward and 13 Jbeta reverse. Assay used: immunoSEQ multiplex PCR; TCRdb lists only in-frame clones, some missing. Altogether about 140,000 clones are present, around 80% being singletons, with the ten largest covering 2.2%. The origin of this receptor is a man younger than 40 in good health and CMV-seronegative. Specimen: PBMCs. The genes are TRBV4-2 and TRBJ2-7; the match to TRBD1 covers 11 bases. This CDR3 reads CASSQLGQGAYEQYF. The DNA of the CDR3 is TGTGCCAGCAGCCAGCTGGGACAGGGGGCCTACGAGCAGTACTTC.